This passage covers 5 T cell receptor beta chains from one sample sequenced in a study of blood T cell repertoires in COVID-19. Assay: immunoSEQ multiplex PCR; the TCRdb copy retains only in-frame clones and omits some. This table holds roughly 30,000 clones, 65% to 90% found once. The sequencing input was peripheral blood. All receptors come from a human donor in a cohort sampled during active COVID-19.

V usage is TRBV5-1 and J usage is TRBJ1-5, with TRBD1 matching 10 bases. The CDR3 is 15 amino acids. Germline lookup yields CDR1 SGHRS and CDR2 YFSETQ. Losses at the gene ends were 0 bases for V and 6 bases for J; bases not matched to a gene: 3. The CDR3 loop is CASSLGQGAGQPQHF. CDR3 in DNA: TGCGCCAGCAGCTTGGGACAGGGGGCTGGTCAGCCCCAGCATTTT.

This chain links TRBV11-2 with TRBJ2-1, with TRBD2 matching over 10 bases. With V trimmed by 5 bases and J by 5 bases, 12 bases remained unmatched. Germline V gives CDR1 SGHAT, CDR2 FQNNGV. The CDR3 covers 17 residues. The CDR3 spells CASSKERGGRYDNEQFF. The CDR3 DNA reads as TGTGCCAGCAGCAAGGAGCGGGGGGGCCGATATGACAATGAGCAGTTCTTC.

J is TRBJ1-1 and V is TRBV7-2, with a tentative D call TRBD1 (6 bases). The CDR3 is 15 residues long. The germline CDR1 and CDR2 sequences are SGHTA and FQGNSA. The V gene lost 2 bases and the J gene lost 1 base, with 11 bases spanning the gap. The CDR3 region has the DNA TGTGCCAGCAGCTTATCTCTGGGGGCGAACACTGAAGCTTTCTTT. Translating it yields CASSLSLGANTEAFF.

The chain couples TRBV7-2 to TRBJ1-4, with a tentative D call TRBD1 (5 bases). Germline V gene sequence: CDR1 SGHTA, CDR2 FQGNSA. The V gene lost 4 bases and the J gene lost 8 bases, with 17 bases spanning the gap. This CDR3 has 15 amino acids. The CDR3 region is CASSWEGTSGEKLFF. The CDR3 DNA sequence: TGTGCCAGCAGCTGGGAGGGGACTTCGGGCGAAAAACTGTTTTTT.

The chain combines TRBV3-1 (or the pseudogene TRBV3-2) with TRBJ1-2, with 9 nucleotides matching TRBD1. There are 14 residues in the CDR3. Unmatched junction bases numbered 4, after V lost 4 bases and J lost 4 bases. The germline CDR1 and CDR2 sequences are LGHDT and YNNKEL (reference sequence). Here the CDR3 DNA reads TGTGCCAGCAGCCCCAGGACAGGGGTCTATGGCTACACCTTC. This encodes CASSPRTGVYGYTF.